These 12 T cell receptor beta chains came from one sample sequenced in a study of control samples from healthy donors and cancer patients. Profiled with immunoSEQ multiplex PCR; TCRdb holds only in-frame clones, not every one. This sample has about 80,000 clones, with 70% to 90% found just once. The sequenced sample consisted of blood. The receptors here all came from a woman between 50 and 59 years old in good health.

J is TRBJ1-5 and V is TRBV19; no definite D call. This CDR3 has 17 amino acids. The V end was cut by 4 bases, the J end by 0 bases, with 16 bases between. From germline, CDR1 is LNHDA and CDR2 SQIVND (reference sequence). Here the CDR3 DNA reads TGTGCCAGTAGTAAGCGGGAAGGGAGACTTAGCAATCAGCCCCAGCATTTT. Translation: CASSKREGRLSNQPQHF.

The J gene is TRBJ2-3, the V gene TRBV30, with D perhaps matching TRBD1 or TRBD2 (5 bases each). Trimming removed 2 bases from V and 2 bases from J, with 17 bases in between. Germline V CDR1 and CDR2: GTSNPN, SVGIG (reference sequence). CDR3 length equals 16 residues. CDR3 residues: CAWSKLVGVATDTQYF. The CDR3 DNA reads TGTGCCTGGAGTAAGTTAGTGGGGGTAGCCACAGATACGCAGTATTTT.

The V call is TRBV5-1, the J call TRBJ2-7, with 16 bases matching TRBD2. Germline V CDR1 and CDR2: SGHRS, YFSETQ. The J segment lost 2 bases and the V segment lost 4 bases, leaving 3 bases of the junction unmatched. The length of the CDR3 is 16 residues. The CDR3 DNA is TGCGCCAGCAGCCCCGGGACTAGCGGGGGGGCCTACGAGCAGTACTTC. Its translation: CASSPGTSGGAYEQYF.

The gene calls are TRBV7-9 and TRBJ1-6; D gene ambiguous. CDR1 and CDR2 from the germline V gene are SEHNR and FQNEAQ (reference sequence). The length of the CDR3 is 12 residues. V was cut by 1 base and J by 6 bases, with 1 base left in between. This chain's CDR3 is CASSLGNSPLHF. The CDR3 DNA sequence: TGTGCCAGCAGCTTAGGTAATTCACCCCTCCACTTT.

V is TRBV20-1 and J is TRBJ2-3; possibly TRBD1 for D (5 bases). CDR1 is DFQATT, CDR2 SNEGSKA, per germline (reference sequence). The CDR3 runs to 11 residues. Trimming cost V 6 bases and J 5 bases, with 9 bases left between them. The CDR3 region is CSAQGQDTQYF. CDR3 nucleotides: TGCAGTGCCCAGGGTCAAGATACGCAGTATTTT.

The chain employs TRBV2 and TRBJ1-4, with unresolved D. V dropped 11 bases and J dropped 8 bases, with 18 bases sitting between them. CDR3 size: 13 residues. Germline assignment: CDR1 SNHLY and CDR2 FYNNEI. CDR3 in amino acids: CAGSAGIGEKLFF. CDR3 DNA: TGTGCCGGATCGGCCGGGATAGGGGAAAAACTGTTTTTT.

The chain is built from TRBV2 and TRBJ2-7; perhaps TRBD1 as D (6 bases). V lost 5 bases, J lost 0 bases, and 20 bases lay in between. Germline loops: CDR1 SNHLY, CDR2 FYNNEI. The CDR3 spans 17 residues. CDR3 residues: CASSRPEDSLRSYEQYF. CDR3 DNA sequence: TGTGCCAGCAGTCGGCCGGAGGACAGTTTACGCTCCTACGAGCAGTACTTC.

The chain uses TRBV5-4 and TRBJ1-2, with D perhaps TRBD1 (5 bases). V gave up 4 bases and J gave up 3 bases, with 16 bases separating them. Germline V gene lookup returns CDR1 SGHNT and CDR2 YYREEE (reference sequence). This CDR3 contains 15 residues. CDR3 bases: TGTGCCAGCAGCAAAAACACCGGGACGGACTATGGCTACACCTTC. Translation gives CASSKNTGTDYGYTF.

Ten or more counts support this clone. V is TRBV5-1 and J is TRBJ1-1; 8 positions match TRBD1. Trimming removed 3 bases from V and 1 base from J; junction bases left unmatched: 5. The CDR3 consists of 15 residues. Germline-derived CDR1 and CDR2 are SGHRS and YFSETQ. This chain's CDR3 is CASSSGGGRNTEAFF. CDR3 nucleotides: TGCGCCAGCAGCTCAGGGGGCGGCAGGAACACTGAAGCTTTCTTT.

The chain has TRBV7-9 and TRBJ2-1, with D tentatively TRBD1 (5 bases). Trimming took 1 base from V and 9 from J, leaving 13 bases between them. Germline-derived CDR1 and CDR2 are SEHNR and FQNEAQ (reference sequence). This CDR3 comprises 14 residues. The CDR3 protein is CASSLEGLISEQFF. Here the CDR3 DNA reads TGTGCCAGCAGCTTAGAGGGGCTCATCAGTGAGCAGTTCTTC.

This clone was recorded a few times. The chain uses TRBV6-6 and TRBJ1-6, with no clear D. Germline loops: CDR1 MNHNY, CDR2 SVGAGI (reference sequence). This CDR3 spans 13 amino acids. Trimming took 7 bases from V and 5 from J, leaving 9 bases between them. The CDR3 DNA reads as TGTGCCAGCACCGACTACGATAATTCACCCCTCCACTTT. Residues: CASTDYDNSPLHF.

This sequence joins TRBV4-1 and TRBJ1-2; D is ambiguous. V was pared by 1 base and J by 10 bases, with 25 bases between. The CDR3 has 17 amino acids. Germline lookup yields CDR1 MGHRA and CDR2 YSYEKL. The CDR3 DNA is TGCGCCAGCAGCCAAGGGTTTGGGAATCTAAACGCGAGGAACTACACCTTC. Residues: CASSQGFGNLNARNYTF.